Presented here are 16 T cell receptor beta chains from one specimen sequenced in a study of metastatic and nonmetastatic thyroid tumors. No patient had received any treatment before thyroid surgery. From the PCR reads, TCRdb re-called clones with MiXCR. The sample lists approximately 38,000 clones, less than 20% occurring once. Sequenced: tumor tissue. The receptors were sampled from a female donor with papillary thyroid cancer or a benign thyroid nodule (not recorded which). Some clones in this sample may be carry-over from other donors' samples.

This clone was seen many times. V and J are TRBV7-2 and TRBJ2-3; 10 bases align to TRBD2. Per germline, CDR1 SGHTA and CDR2 FQGNSA. The junction had 6 bases not matched to a gene; V was cut back by 4 bases and J by 8 bases. CDR3 length: 14 residues. The CDR3 DNA is TGTGCCAGCAGCTGGACTAGCGGACCAGGTACGCAGTATTTT. The encoded protein is CASSWTSGPGTQYF.

This clone was seen repeatedly, ten times or more. The chain combines TRBV7-9 with TRBJ1-4; D is possibly TRBD1 (5 bases). V lost 2 bases to trimming and J lost 5 bases, with 15 bases between them. This CDR3 comprises 16 residues. In germline, CDR1 is SEHNR, CDR2 FQNEAQ (reference sequence). The CDR3 is CASSLSPGQSNEKLFF. CDR3 DNA sequence: TGTGCCAGCAGCTTAAGCCCAGGACAATCCAATGAAAAACTGTTTTTT.

This clone was observed many times. The chain joins TRBV30 to TRBJ1-5; D uncertain. CDR1 GTSNPN and CDR2 SVGIG come from the germline V gene (reference sequence). V was shortened by 2 bases and J by 4 bases, with 15 bases between the two germline ends. This CDR3 contains 15 residues. CDR3: CAWSPSYAGNQPQHF. As DNA, the CDR3 is TGTGCCTGGAGTCCAAGCTATGCGGGGAATCAGCCCCAGCATTTT.

The rearrangement uses TRBV11-2 and TRBJ2-1; perhaps TRBD2 as D (6 bases). With 3 bases removed from V and 6 bases from J, the gap between germline ends came to 18 bases. CDR1 and CDR2 (germline): SGHAT, FQNNGV. The CDR3 runs to 16 residues. CDR3 DNA sequence: TGTGCCAGCAGCTTCGGACAAAGGAGGGTTCGCAATGAGCAGTTCTTC. It yields the protein CASSFGQRRVRNEQFF.

This clone was counted a few times. A much more abundant neighbour one base away suggests this may be a read error. The rearrangement joins TRBV11-2 to TRBJ2-3, with a weak D call TRBD1 (5 bases). Germline CDR1 SGHAT, CDR2 FQNNGV. The V and J ends lost 6 bases and 2 bases respectively, with 18 bases between them. The CDR3 has 16 residues. DNA of the CDR3: TGTGCCAGCAGGTTACTCCGTGGCGGACACACAGATACGCAGTATTTT. This gives the protein CASRLLRGGHTDTQYF.

Ten or more counts support this clone. The chain couples TRBV6-2 or TRBV6-3 to TRBJ2-6, with D hard to call. The CDR3 has 13 amino acids. Germline V lookup: CDR1 MNHEY, CDR2 SVGEGT. Trimming took 4 bases from V and 2 from J, leaving 3 bases between them. DNA of the CDR3: TGTGCCAGCAGTTCGGCTGGGGCCAACGTCCTGACTTTC. It encodes CASSSAGANVLTF.

Many counts were recorded for this clone. The rearrangement links TRBV7-2 to TRBJ1-2; 8 bases agree with TRBD1. The J segment lost 8 bases and the V segment lost 2 bases, leaving 7 bases of the junction unmatched. Germline V lookup: CDR1 SGHTA, CDR2 FQGNSA. The CDR3 is 14 residues long. The CDR3 loop reads CASSLNQGAGGYTF. In nucleotides, the CDR3 is TGTGCCAGCAGCTTAAATCAGGGGGCGGGAGGCTACACCTTC.

The sample holds a few counts of this clone. A much larger clone sits a single nucleotide away, making a read error possible. The chain employs TRBV12-3 or TRBV12-4 and TRBJ2-5; D gene ambiguous. The CDR3 loop spans 13 amino acids. The V and J ends lost 2 bases and 3 bases respectively, with 7 bases between them. The CDR3 bases are TGTGCCAGCAGTTTATCCTGGGAAGAGACCCAGTACTTC. This encodes CASSLSWEETQYF.

About this clone itself: Since a much larger clone is just one base distant, this may be a read error. Other DNA sequences in the sample encode the same CDR3. V is TRBV7-2 and J is TRBJ2-5; 9 bases line up with TRBD1. Trimming removed 5 bases from V and 6 bases from J; junction bases left unmatched: 13. This CDR3 region has 16 residues. The germline gives CDR1 SGHTA, CDR2 FQGNSA. The CDR3 DNA is TGTGCCAGCAGCCCAACAAGTACAGGGGGCGCGAAGACCCAGTACTTC. Its translation is CASSPTSTGGAKTQYF.

Ten or more counts support this clone. This chain joins TRBV5-1 and TRBJ1-6; D unresolved. This CDR3 is 18 amino acids long. Germline loops: CDR1 SGHRS, CDR2 YFSETQ. V lost 0 bases and J lost 6, with 19 bases in between. The CDR3 DNA is TGCGCCAGCAGCTTGGAGCACCCCCGAGGCGGGGTTAATTCACCCCTCCACTTT. Its protein product is CASSLEHPRGGVNSPLHF.

V and J are TRBV20-1 and TRBJ1-2; D is unresolved. Germline-derived CDR1 and CDR2 are DFQATT and SNEGSKA (reference sequence). There are 10 residues in the CDR3. The CDR3 is CIARLNGYTF. The CDR3 DNA reads as TGCATCGCTAGACTAAATGGCTACACCTTC.

To note about this clone: One base away lies a much larger clone, so this may be a sequencing read error. The chain links TRBV13 to TRBJ2-3; maybe TRBD2 (6 bases). From germline, CDR1 is PRHDT and CDR2 FYEKMQ (reference sequence). This CDR3 region has 13 residues. The V and J ends lost 5 bases and 6 bases respectively, with 12 bases between them. The CDR3, as DNA: TGTGCCAGCAGCGTACGGAGGGTGGATACGCAGTATTTT. It yields the protein CASSVRRVDTQYF.

This clone has at least ten counts. This chain links TRBV7-9 with TRBJ1-1, with D hard to call. The germline V gene has CDR1 SEHNR and CDR2 FQNEAQ (reference sequence). V was trimmed by 5 bases and J by 0 bases, leaving 7 bases between them. The CDR3 consists of 13 residues. Written as DNA, the CDR3 is TGTGCCAGCAGCCGGACTCTGAACACTGAAGCTTTCTTT. It translates to CASSRTLNTEAFF.

This clone was picked up a small number of times. Possible read error: a much larger clone is one base away. The rearrangement links TRBV28 to TRBJ1-1; D remains unclear. This CDR3 spans 12 amino acids. V dropped 6 bases and J dropped 4 bases, with 9 bases sitting between them. Germline V lookup: CDR1 MDHEN, CDR2 SYDVKM. DNA of the CDR3: TGTGCCAGCAGCAGCACAGCCACTGAAGCTTTCTTT. Translation: CASSSTATEAFF.

This clone was counted ten times or more. This chain joins TRBV5-1 and TRBJ1-2, with D unclear. CDR1 and CDR2 (germline): SGHRS, YFSETQ. The CDR3 runs 15 residues. Trimming left V 7 bases short and J 0 bases short, with 16 bases between. The chain's CDR3 is CASEPRTGSNYGYTF. CDR3 in DNA: TGCGCCAGCGAGCCCCGGACCGGATCTAACTATGGCTACACCTTC.

This clone showed up many times. The V and J genes are TRBV28 and TRBJ1-1, with a weak D call TRBD1 (6 bases). Deletions cut 6 bases from V and 0 bases from J, with 8 bases between. Germline assignment: CDR1 MDHEN and CDR2 SYDVKM. The CDR3 totals 13 residues. As DNA, the CDR3 is TGTGCCAGCAGGCAGGGGATGAACACTGAAGCTTTCTTT. Its translation: CASRQGMNTEAFF.